These 2 T cell receptor beta chains came from one sample sequenced in a study of blood T cell repertoires in COVID-19. Some clones are missing from TCRdb's copy, which holds only in-frame ones; the method was immunoSEQ multiplex PCR. The sample holds just under 95,000 clones, under 90% seen once. The sample taken for sequencing was peripheral blood. These receptor sequences come from a human donor in a cohort sampled during active COVID-19.

V gene TRBV6-6 combines with J gene TRBJ1-2; no reliable D call. Trimming removed 6 bases from V and 4 bases from J, with 6 bases in between. The CDR3 length is 11 residues. Germline V gene lookup returns CDR1 MNHNY and CDR2 SVGAGI (reference sequence). The CDR3 here is CASRHIYGYTF. CDR3 sequence (DNA): TGTGCCAGCAGACATATCTATGGCTACACCTTC.

The V and J genes are TRBV4-1 and TRBJ1-5; 8 positions match TRBD1. The germline V gene has CDR1 MGHRA and CDR2 YSYEKL. The length of the CDR3 is 17 residues. Trimming cost V 2 bases and J 3 bases; bases outside gene matches: 9. The CDR3 DNA follows: TGCGCCAGCAGCCAAAAAGGAGGGGGACAGGCCAATCAGCCCCAGCATTTT. Translated: CASSQKGGGQANQPQHF.